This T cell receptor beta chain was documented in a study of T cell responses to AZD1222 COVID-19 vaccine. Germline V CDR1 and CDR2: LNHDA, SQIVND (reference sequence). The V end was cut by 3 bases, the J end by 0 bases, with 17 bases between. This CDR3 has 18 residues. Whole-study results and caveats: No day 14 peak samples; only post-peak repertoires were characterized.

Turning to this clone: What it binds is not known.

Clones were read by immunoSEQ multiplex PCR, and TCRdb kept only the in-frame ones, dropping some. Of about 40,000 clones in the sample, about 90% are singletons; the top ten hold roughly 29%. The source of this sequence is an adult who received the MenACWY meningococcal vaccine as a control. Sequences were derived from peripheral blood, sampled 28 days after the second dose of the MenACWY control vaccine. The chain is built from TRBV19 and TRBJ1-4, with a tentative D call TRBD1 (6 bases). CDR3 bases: TGTGCCAGTAGTATGGACAGACCAGGACTTTCAACTAATGAAAAACTGTTTTTT. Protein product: CASSMDRPGLSTNEKLFF.